This entry is about one T cell receptor beta chain. V gave up 0 bases and J gave up 1 base, with 10 bases separating them. Germline loops: CDR1 MGHRA, CDR2 YSYEKL. The CDR3 loop spans 15 amino acids. This entry belongs to a study of shared T cell receptors in the human thymus. Sequenced by immunoSEQ multiplex PCR; TCRdb stores in-frame clones only, minus some. The sample lists over 450,000 clones, approximately 78% occurring once. This sample was shared with a second study, whose subject was human thymus T cells. In that study: Among the donors, all were healthy Finnish infants having corrective surgery for congenital heart defects. Surgeons resected thymus tissue during corrective heart surgery. Use of V and J genes seemed skewed within the thymic and blood repertoires.

The receptor's source is a boy under two years old with a congenital heart defect. This chain uses TRBV4-1 with TRBJ2-7, with D hard to call. The specimen was thymocytes. CDR3 in DNA: TGCGCCAGCAGCCAAGATCTTTCCCCTTCCTACGAGCAGTACTTC. It yields the protein CASSQDLSPSYEQYF.